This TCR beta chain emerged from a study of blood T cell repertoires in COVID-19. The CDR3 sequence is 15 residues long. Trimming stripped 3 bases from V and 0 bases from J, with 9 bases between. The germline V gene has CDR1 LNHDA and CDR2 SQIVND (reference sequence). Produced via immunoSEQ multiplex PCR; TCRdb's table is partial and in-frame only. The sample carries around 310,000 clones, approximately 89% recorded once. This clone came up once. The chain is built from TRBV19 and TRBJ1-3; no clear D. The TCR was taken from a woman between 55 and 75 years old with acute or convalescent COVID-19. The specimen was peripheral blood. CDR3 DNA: TGTGCCAGTAGTATCCCGAACTACTCTGGAAACACCATATATTTT. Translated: CASSIPNYSGNTIYF.